The source of this T cell receptor (beta chain) is a study of beta chain features in type 1 diabetes. Overall study: In age, gender and cell yields, patients were similar to healthy donors.

The purity of all sorted populations exceeded 95%. Of the isolated RNA, all was reverse transcribed, and so the sequenced material was expressed TCRB transcripts. Libraries were prepared by immunoSEQ multiplex PCR; TCRdb keeps only in-frame clonotypes and omits some of them. The sample yields about 210,000 clones, roughly 11% seen once. The germline V gene encodes CDR1 LGHNA and CDR2 YSLEER. The CDR3 contains 14 residues. V shed 3 bases and J shed 9 bases, with 15 bases lying between them. Points from the study as a whole: Patients showed naive, central memory and Treg TCRB repertoires that appeared more similar than those of healthy donors. Among all four CD4+ subsets, Type 1 diabetes patients had TCRB CDR3s that were moderately but significantly shorter.

This clone was detected only a few times. The antigen is not known. The sequence came from a young man in good health. The sequencing sample was made of central memory CD4+ T cells from blood. The V gene is TRBV4-3, the J gene TRBJ2-4; no firm D call. CDR3 loop: CASSQGRVGFIQYF. Written as DNA, the CDR3 is TGCGCCAGCAGCCAGGGCCGGGTAGGGTTCATTCAGTACTTC.